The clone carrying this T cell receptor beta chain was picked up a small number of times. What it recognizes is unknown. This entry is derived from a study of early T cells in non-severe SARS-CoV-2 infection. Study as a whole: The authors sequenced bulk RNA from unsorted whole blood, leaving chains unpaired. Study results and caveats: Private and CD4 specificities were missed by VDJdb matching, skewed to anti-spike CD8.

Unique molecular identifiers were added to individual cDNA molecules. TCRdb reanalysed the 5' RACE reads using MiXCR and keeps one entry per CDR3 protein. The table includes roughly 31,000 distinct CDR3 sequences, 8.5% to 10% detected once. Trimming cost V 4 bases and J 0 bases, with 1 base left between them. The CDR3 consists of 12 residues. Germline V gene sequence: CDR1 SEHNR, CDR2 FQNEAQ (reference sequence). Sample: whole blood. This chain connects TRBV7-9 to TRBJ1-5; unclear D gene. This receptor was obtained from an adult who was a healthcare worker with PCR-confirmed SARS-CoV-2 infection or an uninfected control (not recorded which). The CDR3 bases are TGTGCCAGCAGCTATAGCAATCAGCCCCAGCATTTT. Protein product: CASSYSNQPQHF.